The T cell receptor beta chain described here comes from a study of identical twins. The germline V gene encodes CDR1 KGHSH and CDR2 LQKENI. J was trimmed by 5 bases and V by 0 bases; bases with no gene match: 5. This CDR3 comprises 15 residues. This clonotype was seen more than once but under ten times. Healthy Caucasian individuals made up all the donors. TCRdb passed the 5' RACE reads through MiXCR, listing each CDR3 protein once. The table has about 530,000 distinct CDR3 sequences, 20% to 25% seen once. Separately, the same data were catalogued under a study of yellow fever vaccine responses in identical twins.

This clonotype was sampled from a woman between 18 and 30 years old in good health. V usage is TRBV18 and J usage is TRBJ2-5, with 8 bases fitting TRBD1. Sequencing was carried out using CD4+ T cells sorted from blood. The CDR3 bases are TGTGCCAGCTCACCACCTTCAGGGGGCGATGAGACCCAGTACTTC. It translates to CASSPPSGGDETQYF.